The rows below give T cell receptor beta chains drawn from one sample of a study of STAT5B mutations in CD4+ large granular lymphocyte leukemia. Here immunoSEQ multiplex PCR was the method, and the copy in TCRdb shows in-frame clones only, minus some. Of 30,000 to 35,000 clones in the sample, nearly 90% were seen once. The sequenced material came from CD4+ T cells from blood buffy coats. These receptor sequences come from a human donor in good health. The CDR3 runs from the conserved cysteine through the conserved F or W. D genes are given only for firm matches.

d_call | v_call | cdr3_aa
TRBD2 | TRBV7-2 | CASSLMVAGGHEQFF
NA | TRBV11-2 | CASSLDRRAGANVLTF
NA | TRBV6-5 | CASTYAGGDNSPLHF
NA | TRBV28 | CASSLKSGVSYNSPLHF
TRBD2 | TRBV7-3 | CASSSQGLAGGRVADTQYF
NA | TRBV18 | CASSQRTERNTEAFF
NA | TRBV6-1 | CASTKRGEPRGGYTF
NA | TRBV9 | CASSGGGGRGETQYF
TRBD1 | TRBV4-1 | CASSQALTGGDTDTQYF
NA | TRBV11-2 | CASSLGGSAYEQYF
NA | TRBV28 | CASSLNAAVGQYF
NA | TRBV27 | CASSLRWRDPYEQYF
NA | TRBV11-2 | CASSSQGPNQPQHF